This T cell receptor beta chain was found in a study of regulatory and conventional T cells in RAG deficiency. Worth noting for this clone: The antigen is not known.

Genomic DNA came from blood regulatory T cells gated CD4+ CD25-high CD127-low. Overall study findings and caveats: Other subsets showed about 10-fold reductions, but Treg unique TCR beta sequences fell about 100-fold in these patients.

TCRdb keeps only in-frame clones here, not all; method: immunoSEQ multiplex PCR. The data show about 19,000 clones, approximately 88% seen once. Trimming removed 3 bases from V and 4 bases from J, with 12 bases in between. The CDR3 is made up of 14 amino acids. Germline lookup yields CDR1 SEHNR and CDR2 FQNEAQ (reference sequence). These same records also appear under a second study, on regulatory T cells. This second study says: The primer mix had 52 TRBV and 13 TRBJ primers.

This receptor was identified in a human donor in good health. Input material: Tregs sorted from blood. The chain joins TRBV7-9 to TRBJ1-2; D possibly corresponds to TRBD1 (5 bases). CDR3 residues: CASSFREGTYGYTF. The CDR3 DNA is TGTGCCAGCAGCTTTCGGGAAGGGACCTATGGCTACACCTTC. The full variable domain, its missing parts supplied by reference TRBV7-9 and TRBJ1-2, is DTGVSQNPRHKITKRGQNVTFRCDPISEHNRLYWYRQTLGQGPEFLTYFQNEAQLEKSRLLSDRFSAERPKGSFSTLEIQRTEQGDSAMYLCASSFREGTYGYTFGSGTRLTVV.